This TCR beta chain originates from a study of long-term antiretroviral therapy in people with HIV. Study-level points and caveats: Investigators report no available data on ART adherence, viral resistance or therapy changes. Specimens of blood were obtained during about 2003 to 2018, possibly under older ART regimens.

Version v3.0 of the immunoSEQ assay ran at survey level. Per-sample targets for sequencing were roughly 40,000-55,000 T-cell genomes. Libraries were prepared by immunoSEQ multiplex PCR; TCRdb keeps only in-frame clonotypes and omits some of them. The sample has tens of thousands of clones, about 80% seen once. About this clone itself: Its antigen remains unidentified.

This TCR came from a man aged 35 to 55 with HIV. The sample consisted of unsorted PBMCs, taken 0.3 years after starting antiretroviral therapy.

In DNA, the CDR3 is TGTGCTAGTGGTTTCTCCTCTCGACAGGGGCAGCAGTTCTTC. As protein: CASGFSSRQGQQFF. The rearrangement joins TRBV12-5 to TRBJ2-1, with 8 bases matching TRBD1. V dropped 3 bases and J dropped 11; count of bases not matched to a gene: 9. Per germline, CDR1 LGHNT and CDR2 FRNRAP. The CDR3 spans 14 residues.